These 32 T cell receptor beta chains came from one sample sequenced in a study of blood T cell repertoires in COVID-19. The table came from immunoSEQ multiplex PCR; TCRdb's copy has only in-frame clones and leaves some out. Among more than 110,000 clones listed, more than 75% were seen once. The sample comprised peripheral blood. The receptors originated from a human donor in a cohort sampled during active COVID-19.

CDR3 DNA: TGTGCCAGCAGTCCCACGAGGGGGCGCAACACTGAAGCTTTCTTT. This encodes CASSPTRGRNTEAFF. The gene calls are TRBV28 and TRBJ1-1, with 7 bases identical to TRBD1. J was trimmed by 2 bases and V by 5 bases; bases with no gene match: 8. Per the germline V gene, CDR1 is MDHEN and CDR2 is SYDVKM. The CDR3 is made up of 15 amino acids.

The chain combines TRBV5-1 with TRBJ1-1; no firm D call. The CDR3 is 13 amino acids. V was cut by 2 bases and J by 2 bases, with 7 bases left in between. CDR1 SGHRS and CDR2 YFSETQ come from the germline V gene. The CDR3: CASSFNRNTEAFF. The DNA of the CDR3 is TGCGCCAGCAGCTTCAATAGAAACACTGAAGCTTTCTTT. Full variable domain (rest looked up from reference TRBV5-1 and TRBJ1-1): KAGVTQTPRYLIKTRGQQVTLSCSPISGHRSVSWYQQTPGQGLQFLFEYFSETQRNKGNFPGRFSGRQFSNSRSEMNVSTLELGDSALYLCASSFNRNTEAFFGQGTRLTVV.

The V and J genes are TRBV4-1 and TRBJ2-3; 11 nucleotides agree with TRBD2. V trimming: 0 bases; J trimming: 6 bases; junction bases outside the gene matches: 8. The germline CDR1 and CDR2 sequences are MGHRA and YSYEKL. The CDR3 length is 17 residues. The CDR3 here is CASSQESSSGGADTQYF. The CDR3 DNA follows: TGCGCCAGCAGCCAAGAGAGTAGTAGCGGGGGGGCGGATACGCAGTATTTT.

With regard to this clone: At the DNA level, this CDR3 is encoded by other sequences in the same sample as well. The gene calls are TRBV6-5 and TRBJ2-7; TRBD2 agrees at 11 bases. Per germline, CDR1 MNHEY and CDR2 SVGAGI. Losses at the gene ends were 6 bases for V and 3 bases for J; bases not matched to a gene: 4. CDR3 size: 14 residues. The CDR3 sequence: CASRTGTSGYEQYF. CDR3 nucleotide sequence: TGTGCCAGCAGGACGGGGACTAGCGGCTACGAGCAGTACTTC.

The rearrangement uses TRBV23-1 and TRBJ2-7, with a possible D match to TRBD1 (7 bases). TRBV23-1 is recorded as an ORF, its role being uncertain. Trimming removed 7 bases at V and 7 bases at J, with 23 bases between. There are 15 residues in the CDR3. The CDR3 reads CASKSPRRGRGEQYF. The CDR3, as DNA: TGCGCCAGCAAGTCTCCTCGGAGGGGGCGAGGAGAGCAGTACTTC.

The chain combines TRBV25-1 with TRBJ2-5, with 8 bases that match TRBD1. The V gene end was trimmed by 3 bases and the J gene end by 0 bases; junction bases not matched to a gene: 12. The CDR3 length is 18 residues. CDR1 MGHDK and CDR2 SYGVNS come from the germline V gene. CDR3 sequence: CASSDGQQGVRHQETQYF. Written as DNA, the CDR3 is TGTGCCAGCAGTGATGGGCAACAGGGGGTGAGGCACCAAGAGACCCAGTACTTC.

This clone appeared once. The gene calls are TRBV6-2 or TRBV6-3 and TRBJ1-3, with D possibly matching TRBD1 (5 bases). V was clipped by 2 bases and J by 4 bases, with 21 bases between them. Germline assignment: CDR1 MNHEY and CDR2 SVGEGT. The CDR3 is made up of 18 amino acids. This CDR3 is CASSYLGRGFLSGNTIYF. Here the CDR3 DNA reads TGTGCCAGCAGTTACCTGGGGAGGGGATTCCTTTCCGGAAACACCATATATTTT.

This clone was found once. This chain connects TRBV19 to TRBJ2-7; possibly TRBD1 for D (7 bases). Germline CDR1 and CDR2: LNHDA and SQIVND (reference sequence). V lost 1 base and J lost 2, with 27 bases in between. The CDR3 runs to 20 residues. In DNA, the CDR3 is TGTGCCAGTAGTATAGGCTATCGGGACAGAACCGGAGGGAGCCCCTACGAGCAGTACTTC. Protein sequence: CASSIGYRDRTGGSPYEQYF.

The rearrangement joins TRBV19 to TRBJ2-3; the match to TRBD2 covers 8 bases. Trimming cost V 5 bases and J 3 bases; bases outside gene matches: 7. The CDR3 runs 15 residues. Germline V gene sequence: CDR1 LNHDA, CDR2 SQIVND (reference sequence). The CDR3 protein is CASSVLAGATDTQYF. The CDR3 DNA sequence: TGTGCCAGTAGTGTTCTAGCGGGTGCGACAGATACGCAGTATTTT.

Regarding this clone: The same CDR3 also results from other DNA sequences found in this sample. J is TRBJ2-5 and V is TRBV15, with D possibly matching TRBD2 (5 bases). Germline CDR1 LNHNV, CDR2 YYDKDF (reference sequence). V dropped 0 bases and J dropped 2 bases, with 7 bases sitting between them. The CDR3 length is 14 residues. As DNA, the CDR3 is TGTGCCACCAGCAGAGATCGGGGTCAAGAGACCCAGTACTTC. Protein: CATSRDRGQETQYF.

This chain joins TRBV30 and TRBJ2-3, with D possibly being TRBD1 (5 bases). Per the germline V gene, CDR1 is GTSNPN and CDR2 is SVGIG (reference sequence). V dropped 0 bases and J dropped 2 bases, with 12 bases sitting between them. This CDR3 has 15 amino acids. The CDR3 bases are TGTGCCTGGAGTGTAGGGGCACAATTCACAGATACGCAGTATTTT. It is translated as CAWSVGAQFTDTQYF.

The V and J genes are TRBV5-6 and TRBJ2-2; the match to TRBD1 covers 9 bases. V lost 4 bases, J lost 3 bases, and 4 bases stayed unmatched. Germline CDR1 reads SGHDT; CDR2 reads YYEEEE. The CDR3 has 15 residues. In DNA form, the CDR3 reads TGTGCCAGCAGCCCGACAGGGGGGCACACCGGGGAGCTGTTTTTT. It yields the protein CASSPTGGHTGELFF.

The V gene is TRBV12-3 or TRBV12-4, the J gene TRBJ2-7, with TRBD1 identical over 7 bases. The ends lost 3 bases at V and 3 bases at J; junction bases unmatched: 2. CDR3 length: 13 amino acids. In nucleotides, the CDR3 is TGTGCCAGCAGTTTGAGGGGGCGCTACGAGCAGTACTTC. Protein sequence: CASSLRGRYEQYF.

The V gene is TRBV11-2, the J gene TRBJ2-4, with a weak D call TRBD1 (6 bases). This CDR3 has 15 residues. Germline V gives CDR1 SGHAT, CDR2 FQNNGV. V was shortened by 4 bases and J by 6 bases, with 16 bases between the two germline ends. CDR3 loop: CASSSTTGISNIQYF. The CDR3 DNA reads as TGTGCCAGCAGCTCAACAACAGGGATTTCAAACATTCAGTACTTC.

V gene TRBV19 combines with J gene TRBJ2-1, with TRBD1 as a possible D gene (5 bases). The V end lost 5 bases, the J end lost 3 bases, and 20 bases lay between the germline ends. Germline assignment: CDR1 LNHDA and CDR2 SQIVND (reference sequence). This CDR3 has 17 amino acids. CDR3: CASSPQSGFWGYNEQFF. Here the CDR3 DNA reads TGTGCCAGTAGTCCCCAATCAGGGTTTTGGGGCTACAATGAGCAGTTCTTC.

The chain carries TRBV30 and TRBJ1-1, with D possibly being TRBD1 (5 bases). The germline V and J ends were trimmed by 2 bases and 6 bases, with 10 bases remaining between them. In germline, CDR1 is GTSNPN, CDR2 SVGIG (reference sequence). This CDR3 spans 12 amino acids. This CDR3 is CAWSWGGAEAFF. The CDR3 coding sequence is TGTGCCTGGAGTTGGGGGGGGGCTGAAGCTTTCTTT.

This clone was seen only a few times. The chain links TRBV19 to TRBJ1-6; TRBD1 matches at 9 bases. Germline V gene lookup returns CDR1 LNHDA and CDR2 SQIVND (reference sequence). The CDR3 spans 17 residues. The V and J ends lost 4 bases and 5 bases, in that order; junction bases with no gene match: 9. The CDR3 DNA is TGTGCCAGTAGTAGCGGGACAGGGATTGGTGATAATTCACCCCTCCACTTT. Its translation is CASSSGTGIGDNSPLHF.

The J gene is TRBJ2-7, the V gene TRBV5-4; TRBD1 is a possible D gene (5 bases). CDR1 and CDR2 from the germline V gene are SGHNT and YYREEE (reference sequence). The ends were cut back, 5 bases at V and 0 bases at J, with 12 bases in the middle. The CDR3 is made up of 14 amino acids. CDR3 sequence: CASSLGVSSYEQYF. As DNA, the CDR3 is TGTGCCAGCAGTTTAGGGGTGAGCTCCTACGAGCAGTACTTC.

This clone was counted once. The J gene is TRBJ2-7, the V gene TRBV11-2; 7 bases are a match to TRBD1. CDR1 is SGHAT and CDR2 is FQNNGV in the germline V gene. The CDR3 runs to 15 residues. V lost 4 bases to trimming and J lost 2 bases; unmatched junction nucleotides: 8. The CDR3 DNA reads as TGTGCCAGCAGCTCACAGGGGTCTTTGGCCTACGAGCAGTACTTC. This gives the protein CASSSQGSLAYEQYF.

With respect to this clone: Other nucleotide sequences in the sample specify the same CDR3. The chain is built from TRBV28 and TRBJ1-1; D is perhaps TRBD1 (6 bases). The CDR3 is 12 residues long. The V gene's germline CDR1 is MDHEN and CDR2 SYDVKM. With 2 bases removed from V and 6 bases from J, the gap between germline ends came to 7 bases. The CDR3 DNA is TGTGCCAGCAGTTTAGGGGGCCCTGAAGCTTTCTTT. Translating it yields CASSLGGPEAFF.

This chain uses TRBV9 with TRBJ1-1, with 10 bases fitting TRBD1. After removal of 0 bases from V and 4 bases from J, the junction contained 6 bases not matched to a gene. This CDR3 is built from 16 residues. CDR1 is SGDLS and CDR2 is YYNGEE in the germline V gene. As DNA, the CDR3 is TGTGCCAGCAGCGTAGCCGGGACAGGGGAGTTCACTGAAGCTTTCTTT. Protein product: CASSVAGTGEFTEAFF.

This clone was recorded a few times. The rearrangement joins TRBV24-1 to TRBJ2-1; 7 bases map to TRBD1. The CDR3 length is 13 residues. Trimming at V came to 7 bases and at J to 4 bases, leaving 3 bases not matched to a gene. Germline-derived CDR1 and CDR2 are KGHDR and SFDVKD. CDR3 sequence reads: CATRDRQYNEQFF. The CDR3 coding sequence is TGTGCCACCAGGGACAGGCAATACAATGAGCAGTTCTTC.

This clone has only one observation. The genes are TRBV7-9 and TRBJ1-6; D might be TRBD1 (5 bases). Germline V lookup: CDR1 SEHNR, CDR2 FQNEAQ (reference sequence). Between the trimmed V and J ends, which lost 6 bases and 10 bases, there was a span of 13 bases. The CDR3 has 13 residues. CDR3 sequence (DNA): TGTGCCAGCAGACAAGGGGAGGGCTCACCCCTCCACTTT. Amino acid sequence: CASRQGEGSPLHF.

This sequence joins TRBV11-3 and TRBJ2-1, with 16 bases that match TRBD2. The J segment lost 7 bases and the V segment lost 5 bases, leaving 5 bases of the junction unmatched. The CDR3 covers 16 residues. The germline V gene has CDR1 SGHNT and CDR2 YENEEA. CDR3 in DNA: TGTGCCAGCAGCACAGGGACTAGCGGGGGGGCTAATGAGCAGTTCTTC. Translation: CASSTGTSGGANEQFF.

V and J are TRBV7-9 and TRBJ2-7, with 7 bases matching TRBD2. The CDR3 has 16 amino acids. Trimming at V came to 4 bases and at J to 2 bases, leaving 11 bases not matched to a gene. Germline V lookup: CDR1 SEHNR, CDR2 FQNEAQ (reference sequence). The CDR3 region has the DNA TGTGCCAGCAGCTGGCCGGGGGGTGGCGGAACCTACGAGCAGTACTTC. Residues: CASSWPGGGGTYEQYF.

The CDR3 here is CASNGQGAGANVLTF. In DNA form, the CDR3 reads TGTGCCAGCAACGGACAGGGGGCCGGGGCCAACGTCCTGACTTTC. The chain couples TRBV6-5 to TRBJ2-6; TRBD1 aligns across 11 bases. The CDR3 extends over 15 amino acids. The V gene end was trimmed by 7 bases and the J gene end by 4 bases; junction bases not matched to a gene: 3. The germline gives CDR1 MNHEY, CDR2 SVGAGI.

The CDR3 protein is CAISASGGYNEQFF. The CDR3 DNA is TGTGCCATCAGTGCTAGCGGGGGGTACAATGAGCAGTTCTTC. The rearrangement links TRBV10-3 to TRBJ2-1; 11 positions match TRBD2. In germline, CDR1 is ENHRY, CDR2 SYGVKD. Trimming cost V 4 bases and J 4 bases; bases outside gene matches: 0. The CDR3 runs to 14 residues.

The chain carries TRBV28 and TRBJ1-2; D is possibly TRBD1 (6 bases). The germline gives CDR1 MDHEN, CDR2 SYDVKM. Trimming took 3 bases from V and 4 from J, leaving 12 bases between them. This CDR3 has 14 amino acids. CDR3 nucleotide sequence: TGTGCCAGCAGTTTTGGGGGGGCCCGCTATGGCTACACCTTC. Its translation is CASSFGGARYGYTF.

This chain joins TRBV10-1 and TRBJ2-1, with TRBD2 identical over 7 bases. Losses at the gene ends were 0 bases for V and 9 bases for J; bases not matched to a gene: 5. Germline V lookup: CDR1 WNHNN, CDR2 SYGVQD (reference sequence). The CDR3 contains 14 residues. The CDR3 coding sequence is TGCGCCAGCAGTGAGTCGGCCGGGGGGATTGAGCAGTTCTTC. Translated, it gives CASSESAGGIEQFF.

This clone came up once. The chain is built from TRBV28 and TRBJ2-3; the D gene is possibly TRBD2 (6 bases). Trimming stripped 7 bases from V and 0 bases from J, with 11 bases between. The CDR3 extends over 14 amino acids. Germline values: CDR1 MDHEN, CDR2 SYDVKM. CDR3 amino acids: CASTGGTSTDTQYF. The CDR3 DNA reads TGTGCCAGCACGGGCGGGACTAGCACAGATACGCAGTATTTT.

The V call is TRBV18, the J call TRBJ2-3, with 7 nucleotides matching TRBD2. From germline, CDR1 is KGHSH and CDR2 LQKENI. The CDR3 is made up of 12 amino acids. The V segment lost 5 bases and the J segment 9 bases; nucleotides outside the gene matches: 5. CDR3 loop: CASSRDYQTQYF. CDR3 DNA sequence: TGTGCCAGCTCAAGGGACTACCAAACGCAGTATTTT.

The V call is TRBV10-3, the J call TRBJ1-5, with 8 bases fitting TRBD1. This CDR3 has 13 amino acids. CDR1 is ENHRY, CDR2 SYGVKD, per germline. Trimming took 4 bases from V and 5 from J; bases not matched to a gene: 1. CDR3 coding DNA: TGTGCCATCAGTGGGGGACAGGATCAGCCCCAGCATTTT. This gives the protein CAISGGQDQPQHF.